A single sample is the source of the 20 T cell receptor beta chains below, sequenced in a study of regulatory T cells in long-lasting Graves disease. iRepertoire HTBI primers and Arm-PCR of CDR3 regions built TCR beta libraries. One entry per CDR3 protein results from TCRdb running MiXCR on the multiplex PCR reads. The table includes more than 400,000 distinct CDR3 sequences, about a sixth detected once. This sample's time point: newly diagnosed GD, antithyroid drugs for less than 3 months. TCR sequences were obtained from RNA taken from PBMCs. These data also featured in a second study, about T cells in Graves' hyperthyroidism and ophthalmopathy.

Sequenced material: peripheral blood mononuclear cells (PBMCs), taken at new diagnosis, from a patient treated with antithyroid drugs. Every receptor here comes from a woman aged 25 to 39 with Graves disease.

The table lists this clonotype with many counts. CDR3 region: CASSPSGAGGDTQYF. The CDR3 bases are TGTGCCAGCAGCCCCAGTGGAGCGGGAGGAGATACGCAGTATTTT. This chain joins TRBV9 and TRBJ2-3, with 9 nucleotides matching TRBD2. The V gene end was trimmed by 4 bases and the J gene end by 5 bases; junction bases not matched to a gene: 8. The CDR3 extends over 15 amino acids. From germline, CDR1 is SGDLS and CDR2 YYNGEE.

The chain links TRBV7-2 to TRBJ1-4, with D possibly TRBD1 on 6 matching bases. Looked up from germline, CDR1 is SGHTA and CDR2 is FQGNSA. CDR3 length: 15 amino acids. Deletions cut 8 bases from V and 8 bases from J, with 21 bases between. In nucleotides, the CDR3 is TGTGCCAGCGCTCGTGGGGGGCCGTTCCGCGAAAAACTGTTTTTT. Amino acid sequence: CASARGGPFREKLFF.

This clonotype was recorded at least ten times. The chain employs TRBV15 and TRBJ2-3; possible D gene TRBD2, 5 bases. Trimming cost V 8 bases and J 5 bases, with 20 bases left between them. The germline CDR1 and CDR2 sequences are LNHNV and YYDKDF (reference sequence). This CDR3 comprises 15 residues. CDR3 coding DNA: TGTGCCACCTCAGATACTAGTTCTTTGGGAGATACGCAGTATTTT. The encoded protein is CATSDTSSLGDTQYF.

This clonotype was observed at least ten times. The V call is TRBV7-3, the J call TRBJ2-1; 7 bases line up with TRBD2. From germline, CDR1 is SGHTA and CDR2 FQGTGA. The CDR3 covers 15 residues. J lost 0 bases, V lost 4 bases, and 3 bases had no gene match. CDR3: CASSSGLPSYNEQFF. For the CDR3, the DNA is TGTGCCAGCAGCTCGGGACTACCCTCCTACAATGAGCAGTTCTTC.

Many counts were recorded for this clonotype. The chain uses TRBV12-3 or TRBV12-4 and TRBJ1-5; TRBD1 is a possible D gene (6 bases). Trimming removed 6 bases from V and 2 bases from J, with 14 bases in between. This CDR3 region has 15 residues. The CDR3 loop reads CASRTTGFGNQPQHF. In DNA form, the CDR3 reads TGTGCCAGCAGGACGACAGGATTCGGCAATCAGCCCCAGCATTTT.

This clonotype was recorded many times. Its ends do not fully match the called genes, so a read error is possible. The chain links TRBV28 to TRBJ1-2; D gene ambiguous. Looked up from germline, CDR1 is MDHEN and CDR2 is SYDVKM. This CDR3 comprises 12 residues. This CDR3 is CASSPGSYGHTF. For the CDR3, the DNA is TGTGCCAGCAGTCCCGGGAGCTATGGCCACACCTTC.

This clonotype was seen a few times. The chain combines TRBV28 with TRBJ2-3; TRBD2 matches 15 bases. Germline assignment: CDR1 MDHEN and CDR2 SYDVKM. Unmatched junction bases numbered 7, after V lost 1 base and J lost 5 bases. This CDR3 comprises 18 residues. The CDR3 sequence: CASSLFTGLAGGVDTQYF. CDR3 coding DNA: TGTGCCAGCAGTTTATTTACGGGACTAGCGGGAGGTGTAGATACGCAGTATTTT.

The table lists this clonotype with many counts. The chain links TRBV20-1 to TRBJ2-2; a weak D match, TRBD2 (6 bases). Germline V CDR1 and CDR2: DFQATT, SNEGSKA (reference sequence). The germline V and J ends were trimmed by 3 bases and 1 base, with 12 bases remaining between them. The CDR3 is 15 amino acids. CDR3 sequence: CSASGSFGNTGELFF. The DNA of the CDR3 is TGCAGTGCTAGCGGGAGTTTCGGGAACACCGGGGAGCTGTTTTTT.

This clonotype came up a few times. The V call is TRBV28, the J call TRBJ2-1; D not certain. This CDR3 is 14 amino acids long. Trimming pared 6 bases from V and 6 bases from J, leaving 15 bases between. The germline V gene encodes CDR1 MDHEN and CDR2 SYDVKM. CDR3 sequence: CASRPNPYGNEQFF. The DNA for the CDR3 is TGTGCCAGCAGACCCAACCCCTATGGCAATGAGCAGTTCTTC.

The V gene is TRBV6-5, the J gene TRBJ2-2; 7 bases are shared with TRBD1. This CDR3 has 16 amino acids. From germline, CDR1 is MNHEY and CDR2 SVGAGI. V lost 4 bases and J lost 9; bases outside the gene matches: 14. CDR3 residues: CASSSFPRTGVRELFF. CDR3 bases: TGTGCCAGCAGTTCCTTTCCCCGGACAGGTGTAAGGGAGCTGTTTTTT.

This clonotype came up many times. The CDR3 nucleotides read TGTGCCAGCAGCGCGACAGGGTCCTACAATGAGCAGTTCTTC. As protein: CASSATGSYNEQFF. This rearrangement joins TRBV6-1 to TRBJ2-1, with TRBD1 matching over 7 bases. There are 14 residues in the CDR3. The trim removed 6 bases at V and 1 base at J, leaving 3 bases unmatched. Germline CDR1 reads MNHNS; CDR2 reads SASEGT.

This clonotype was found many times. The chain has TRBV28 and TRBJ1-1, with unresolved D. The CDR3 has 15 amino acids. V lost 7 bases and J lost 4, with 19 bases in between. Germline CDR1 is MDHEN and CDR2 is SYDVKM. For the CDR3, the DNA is TGTGCCAGCAACGCCGGGCAGGCCCCCAGCACTGAAGCTTTCTTT. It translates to CASNAGQAPSTEAFF.

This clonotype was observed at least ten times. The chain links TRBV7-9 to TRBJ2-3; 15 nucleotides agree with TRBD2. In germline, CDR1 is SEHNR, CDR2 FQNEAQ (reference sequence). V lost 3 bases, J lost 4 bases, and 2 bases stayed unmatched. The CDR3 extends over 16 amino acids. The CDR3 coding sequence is TGTGCCAGCAGCTTCGGACTAGCGGGAGGGGCAGATACGCAGTATTTT. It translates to CASSFGLAGGADTQYF.

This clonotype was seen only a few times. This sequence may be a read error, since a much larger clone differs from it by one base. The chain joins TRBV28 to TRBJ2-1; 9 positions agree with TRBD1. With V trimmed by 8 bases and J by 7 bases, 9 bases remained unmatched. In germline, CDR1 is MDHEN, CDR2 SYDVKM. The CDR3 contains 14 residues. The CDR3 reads CASGHRGRVNEQFF. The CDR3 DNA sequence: TGTGCCAGCGGACACAGGGGGCGTGTGAATGAGCAGTTCTTC.

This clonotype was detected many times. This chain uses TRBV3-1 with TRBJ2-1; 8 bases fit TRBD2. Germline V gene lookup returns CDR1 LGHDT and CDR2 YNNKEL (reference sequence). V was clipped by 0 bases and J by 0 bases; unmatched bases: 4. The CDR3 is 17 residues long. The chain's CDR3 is CASSQDREGRSYNEQFF. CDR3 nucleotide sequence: TGTGCCAGCAGCCAAGATCGGGAGGGGCGCTCCTACAATGAGCAGTTCTTC.

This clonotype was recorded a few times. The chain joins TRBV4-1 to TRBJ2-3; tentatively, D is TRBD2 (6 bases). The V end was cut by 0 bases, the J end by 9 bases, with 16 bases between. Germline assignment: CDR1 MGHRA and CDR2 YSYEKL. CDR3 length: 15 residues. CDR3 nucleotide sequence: TGCGCCAGCAGCCAAGAGGGGACTGGCGGAGACACGCAGTATTTT. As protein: CASSQEGTGGDTQYF.

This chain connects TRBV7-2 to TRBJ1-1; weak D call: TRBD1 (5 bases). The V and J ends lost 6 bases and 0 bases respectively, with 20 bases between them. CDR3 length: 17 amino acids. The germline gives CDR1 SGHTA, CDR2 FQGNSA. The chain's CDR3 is CASSFQGVGDLNTEAFF. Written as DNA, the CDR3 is TGTGCCAGCAGTTTCCAGGGTGTTGGGGACCTGAACACTGAAGCTTTCTTT. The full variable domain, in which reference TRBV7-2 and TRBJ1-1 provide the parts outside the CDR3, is GAGVSQSPSNKVTEKGKDVELRCDPISGHTALYWYRQSLGQGLEFLIYFQGNSAPDKSGLPSDRFSAERTGGSVSTLTIQRTQQEDSAVYLCASSFQGVGDLNTEAFFGQGTRLTVV.

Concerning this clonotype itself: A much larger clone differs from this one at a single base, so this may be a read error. As DNA, the CDR3 is TGTGCCAACAGCGTAGGGTCTCGTGGCTACACCTTC. Its protein is CANSVGSRGYTF. The V gene is TRBV9, the J gene TRBJ1-2; D ambiguous. The V gene's germline CDR1 is SGDLS and CDR2 YYNGEE. This CDR3 contains 12 residues.

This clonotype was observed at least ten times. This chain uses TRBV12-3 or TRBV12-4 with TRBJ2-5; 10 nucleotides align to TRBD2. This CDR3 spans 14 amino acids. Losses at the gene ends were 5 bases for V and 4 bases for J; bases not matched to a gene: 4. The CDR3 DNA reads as TGTGCCAGCAGTGTCCCTAGCGGGGGAGAGACCCAGTACTTC. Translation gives CASSVPSGGETQYF.

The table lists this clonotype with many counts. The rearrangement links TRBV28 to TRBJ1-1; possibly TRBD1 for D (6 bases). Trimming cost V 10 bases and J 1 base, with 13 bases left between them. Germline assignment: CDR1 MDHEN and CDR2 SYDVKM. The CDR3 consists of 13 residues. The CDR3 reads CATRDTENTEAFF. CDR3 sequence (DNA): TGTGCCACCCGGGACACTGAGAACACTGAAGCTTTCTTT.